Below, 18 T cell receptor beta chains from the same sample are listed, as sequenced in a study of human T cells and chemical hapten exposure. As for time point: patch test 2, 6 weeks after DPC sensitization. Documented treatment: therapeutic diphenylcyclopropenone sensitization with weekly scalp DPC. TCRdb reanalysed the RACE reads using MiXCR and keeps one entry per CDR3 protein. Of tens of thousands of distinct CDR3 sequences detected, about 9.8% appear once; the ten largest clones hold about 15%. This specimen was whole blood, taken in connection with sensitization to the hapten diphenylcyclopropenone (DPC). These receptors came from a woman aged 40 to 50 with alopecia areata. Some clones in this sample may be carry-over from other donors' samples.

The sample holds many counts of this clonotype. V is TRBV2 and J is TRBJ2-1; 7 positions agree with TRBD2. Germline trimming cut 3 bases from V and 0 bases from J; bases unmatched to any gene: 11. CDR3 length equals 18 residues. Germline CDR1 is SNHLY and CDR2 is FYNNEI. The DNA for the CDR3 is TGTGCCAGCAGTGACCTATTGGGGGGGATGAGCTCCTACAATGAGCAGTTCTTC. This encodes CASSDLLGGMSSYNEQFF.

This clonotype was recorded at least ten times. V and J are TRBV30 and TRBJ1-2; TRBD1 aligns across 11 bases. V shed 4 bases and J 6 bases; nucleotides not matched to a gene: 4. The CDR3 loop spans 13 amino acids. CDR1 and CDR2 (germline): GTSNPN, SVGIG (reference sequence). Here the CDR3 DNA reads TGTGCCTGGACGGGGACAGGGGGAGATGGCTACACCTTC. It specifies CAWTGTGGDGYTF.

This chain connects TRBV4-3 to TRBJ2-7; perhaps TRBD1 as D (5 bases). The CDR3 extends over 15 amino acids. The germline CDR1 and CDR2 sequences are LGHNA and YSLEER. Trimming took 0 bases from V and 2 from J, leaving 11 bases between them. The CDR3 nucleotides are TGCGCCAGCAGCCAAGATGCAGGGATGGCCTACGAGCAGTACTTC. Protein sequence: CASSQDAGMAYEQYF.

Ten or more counts support this clonotype. The V call is TRBV28, the J call TRBJ2-3, with D unresolved. This CDR3 spans 16 amino acids. Germline V lookup: CDR1 MDHEN, CDR2 SYDVKM. Trimming shortened V by 2 bases and J by 0 bases, and 12 bases separated the two germline ends. CDR3 in amino acids: CASSLPENPSTDTQYF. The CDR3 DNA is TGTGCCAGCAGTTTACCCGAGAACCCGAGCACAGATACGCAGTATTTT.

This clonotype rates as medium-sized. The chain links TRBV6-2 or TRBV6-3 to TRBJ2-1; D is unclear. Germline V gene sequence: CDR1 MNHEY, CDR2 SVGEGT. There are 12 residues in the CDR3. Deletions cut 8 bases from V and 3 bases from J, with 8 bases between. CDR3 protein: CASVDGYNEQFF. CDR3 DNA: TGTGCCAGCGTGGACGGCTACAATGAGCAGTTCTTC.

The chain employs TRBV6-1 and TRBJ1-1; no firm D call. Germline V gene lookup returns CDR1 MNHNS and CDR2 SASEGT. The CDR3 contains 15 residues. Trimming shortened V by 3 bases and J by 0 bases, and 11 bases separated the two germline ends. The CDR3 sequence: CASSDVGMMNTEAFF. The CDR3 DNA reads TGTGCCAGCAGTGATGTGGGCATGATGAACACTGAAGCTTTCTTT.

At least ten counts were recorded for this clonotype. The chain has TRBV12-2 and TRBJ2-3. TRBV12-2 is designated a pseudogene. This CDR3 spans 13 amino acids. CDR3 DNA: TGTGCAAGTCGCCACGGGGACACCGATACGCAGTATTTT. It translates to CASRHGDTDTQYF.

This clonotype was counted ten times or more. This rearrangement joins TRBV4-2 to TRBJ2-3, with 10 bases that match TRBD2. J lost 0 bases, V lost 0 bases, and 15 bases had no gene match. Germline V gene data show CDR1 as LGHNA and CDR2 as YNFKEQ. The CDR3 extends over 21 amino acids. In nucleotides, the CDR3 is TGTGCCAGCAGCCAAGACCCCCCGATGTCTAGCGGGGGAGCTAGCACAGATACGCAGTATTTT. Translation: CASSQDPPMSSGGASTDTQYF.

This clonotype was seen ten or more times. J is TRBJ2-7 and V is TRBV4-1, with 7 positions matching TRBD2. Germline trimming cut 4 bases from V and 6 bases from J; bases unmatched to any gene: 15. Germline V CDR1 and CDR2: MGHRA, YSYEKL. The CDR3 is 16 amino acids. As DNA, the CDR3 is TGCGCCAGCAGCCGTCGCCGGGAGGCACTCGGCTCCGAGCAGTACTTC. Amino acid sequence: CASSRRREALGSEQYF.

Ten or more counts support this clonotype. The V call is TRBV3-1, the J call TRBJ2-5; TRBD2 aligns across 9 bases. CDR3 size: 12 residues. Trimming took 4 bases from V and 7 from J; bases not matched to a gene: 1. The germline V gene encodes CDR1 LGHDT and CDR2 YNNKEL (reference sequence). This chain's CDR3 is CASSRTSATQYF. The CDR3 nucleotides read TGTGCCAGCAGCCGGACTAGCGCGACCCAGTACTTC.

In this sample, this clonotype turned up many times. The chain employs TRBV7-6 and TRBJ1-4; 7 positions match TRBD1. Germline V gives CDR1 SGHVS, CDR2 FNYEAQ. With 5 bases clipped from V and 3 bases from J, the junction kept 6 bases outside the gene matches. The CDR3 is 15 amino acids. The chain's CDR3 is CASSPRDRSNEKLFF. The CDR3 DNA is TGTGCCAGCAGCCCGCGGGACAGATCTAATGAAAAACTGTTTTTT.

This clonotype was recorded many times. J is TRBJ2-2 and V is TRBV12-3 or TRBV12-4; D is perhaps TRBD1 (6 bases). The CDR3 contains 15 residues. Trimming shortened V by 5 bases and J by 5 bases, and 15 bases separated the two germline ends. DNA of the CDR3: TGTGCCAGCAGTAGACGGACAGTCCGTACCGGGGAGCTGTTTTTT. Residues: CASSRRTVRTGELFF.

This clonotype was detected ten times or more. The chain couples TRBV29-1 to TRBJ2-2, with no clear D. Looked up from germline, CDR1 is SQVTM and CDR2 is ANQGSEA. This CDR3 is built from 12 residues. Between the trimmed V and J ends, which lost 5 bases and 4 bases, there was a span of 8 bases. CDR3 amino acids: CSVSGSTGELFF. The CDR3 bases are TGCAGCGTTTCAGGAAGCACCGGGGAGCTGTTTTTT.

This clonotype was recorded many times. As DNA, the CDR3 is TGCGCCAGCAGCTTGTCGGGGAACACCGGGGAGCTGTTTTTT. Residues: CASSLSGNTGELFF. V gene TRBV4-3 combines with J gene TRBJ2-2; D is undetermined. This CDR3 has 14 residues. Germline CDR1 is LGHNA and CDR2 is YSLEER. Trimming removed 5 bases from V and 1 base from J, with 8 bases in between.

About this clonotype: Being one base from a much bigger clone, this may be a read error. V usage is TRBV2 and J usage is TRBJ1-1; no clear D gene. Germline V gives CDR1 SNHLY, CDR2 FYNNEI. Trimming pared 10 bases from V and 1 base from J, leaving 13 bases between. CDR3 length: 13 residues. The CDR3 reads CATMVWSNTEAFF. The CDR3 DNA reads as TGTGCCACCATGGTTTGGTCGAACACTGAAGCTTTCTTT.

In this sample, this clonotype turned up a few times. This sequence joins TRBV28 and TRBJ2-3, with 11 bases lining up with TRBD2. The CDR3 consists of 16 residues. V lost 3 bases and J lost 6; bases outside the gene matches: 8. CDR1 is MDHEN, CDR2 SYDVKM, per germline. The CDR3 spells CASSFSGGGSRDTQYF. CDR3 nucleotide sequence: TGTGCCAGCAGTTTTAGCGGGGGGGGTTCTCGCGATACGCAGTATTTT.

In this sample, this clonotype turned up many times. This rearrangement joins TRBV29-1 to TRBJ1-2, with unresolved D. In germline, CDR1 is SQVTM, CDR2 ANQGSEA. The CDR3 consists of 12 residues. V was pared by 3 bases and J by 4 bases, with 9 bases between. The CDR3 region has the DNA TGCAGCGTTGAGTCCGTGCTCTATGGCTACACCTTC. Translated: CSVESVLYGYTF.

The chain carries TRBV6-2 or TRBV6-3 and TRBJ1-4; D gene unclear. The CDR3 is 15 residues long. The germline V gene has CDR1 MNHEY and CDR2 SVGEGT. Trimming cost V 6 bases and J 8 bases, with 19 bases left between them. This CDR3 is CASRPDGPPTEKLFF. The DNA for the CDR3 is TGTGCCAGCAGACCCGACGGTCCTCCTACCGAAAAACTGTTTTTT.